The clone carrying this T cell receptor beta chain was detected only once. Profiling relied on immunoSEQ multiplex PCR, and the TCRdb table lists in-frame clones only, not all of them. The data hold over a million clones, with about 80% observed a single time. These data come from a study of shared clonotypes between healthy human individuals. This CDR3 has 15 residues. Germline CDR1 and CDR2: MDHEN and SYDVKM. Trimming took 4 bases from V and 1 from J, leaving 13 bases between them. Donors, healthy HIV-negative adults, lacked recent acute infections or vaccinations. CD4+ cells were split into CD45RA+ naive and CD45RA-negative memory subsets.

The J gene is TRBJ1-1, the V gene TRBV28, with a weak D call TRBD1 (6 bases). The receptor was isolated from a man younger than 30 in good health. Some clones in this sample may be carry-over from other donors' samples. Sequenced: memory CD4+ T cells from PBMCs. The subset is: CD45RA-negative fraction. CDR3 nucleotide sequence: TGTGCCAGCAGTTGGGGGCAGAGAAGGAACACTGAAGCTTTCTTT. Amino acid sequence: CASSWGQRRNTEAFF.